Given below is one TCR beta chain in context. The germline CDR1 and CDR2 sequences are LNHDA and SQIVND (reference sequence). The CDR3 covers 17 residues. V dropped 4 bases and J dropped 3; count of bases not matched to a gene: 7. Authors' processing steps: Estimation of nucleated cell counts was performed using reference gene primer amplification. Generated by immunoSEQ multiplex PCR, the TCRdb table keeps only in-frame clones and is missing some. V, J and clone size are taken as reported in that table, and D and trimming were inferred from the DNA itself. In the table there are 200,000 to 300,000 clones, 70% to 90% of which are singletons. This specimen comes from a study of blood T cell repertoires in COVID-19. Study at large: COVID-19 samples from acute and convalescent phases originated in the United States, Italy and Spain.

The TCR sequence derives from a woman aged 30 to 39 with acute or convalescent COVID-19. This chain joins TRBV19 and TRBJ2-1, with 12 bases matching TRBD2. Sequencing was carried out using peripheral blood. Here the CDR3 DNA reads TGTGCCAGTAGTACACGAAGGACTAGCGGGATCTACAATGAGCAGTTCTTC. It codes for CASSTRRTSGIYNEQFF.